This TCR beta chain was recorded in a study of Graves' ophthalmopathy and Graves' hyperthyroidism. Reliance was placed on clinical symptoms, serum thyroxine, TRAb, thyroid ultrasound and orbital computed tomography for diagnosis. The TCR beta CDR3 regions underwent amplification from RNA transcripts. Following a first-round RT-PCR that used HTBI primers, a second-round multiplex PCR was carried out. TCRdb re-called the multiplex PCR reads through MiXCR, storing one row per CDR3 protein. Among more than 1,000,000 distinct CDR3 sequences, about two fifths were seen once, and the ten largest hold over 8.5%. In this sample, this clonotype turned up many times. The sequenced sample was peripheral blood or thyroid tissue (not recorded which). This clonotype was sampled from an adult man with Graves' hyperthyroidism.

The CDR3 protein is CSAPGQGINQPQHF. The DNA for the CDR3 is TGCAGTGCCCCGGGACAGGGGATAAATCAGCCCCAGCATTTT. The genes are TRBV20-1 and TRBJ1-5, with TRBD1 identical over 10 bases. Germline V lookup: CDR1 DFQATT, CDR2 SNEGSKA (reference sequence). V shed 6 bases and J 4 bases; nucleotides not matched to a gene: 6. CDR3 length: 14 amino acids.